Below are 21 T cell receptor beta chains sequenced from a single sample in a study of blood T cell repertoires in COVID-19. Measured with immunoSEQ multiplex PCR; TCRdb has only the in-frame clones, and not every one. The table lists 200,000 to 250,000 clones, about four fifths of them singletons, with roughly 9.8% in the top ten. The sample taken for sequencing was peripheral blood. These receptors all come from an elderly man with acute or convalescent COVID-19.

The V and J genes are TRBV5-4 and TRBJ1-2; the match to TRBD1 covers 11 bases. V lost 4 bases and J lost 7; bases outside the gene matches: 9. The CDR3 is made up of 15 amino acids. From germline, CDR1 is SGHNT and CDR2 YYREEE (reference sequence). CDR3 loop: CASSPNGQGASGYTF. The CDR3 coding sequence is TGTGCCAGCAGCCCCAACGGACAGGGGGCATCTGGCTACACCTTC.

The J gene is TRBJ2-7, the V gene TRBV6-5; D is unresolved. The germline gives CDR1 MNHEY, CDR2 SVGAGI. The CDR3 runs 13 residues. Trimming took 6 bases from V and 2 from J, leaving 11 bases between them. The CDR3 here is CASRGSPTYEQYF. The CDR3, as DNA: TGTGCCAGCAGGGGCAGCCCTACCTACGAGCAGTACTTC.

J is TRBJ2-1 and V is TRBV5-4, with 8 nucleotides matching TRBD1. V gave up 4 bases and J gave up 7 bases; unmatched junction bases: 10. This CDR3 has 15 residues. Germline V CDR1 and CDR2: SGHNT, YYREEE (reference sequence). CDR3 amino acids: CASSPGGGGWNEQFF. The CDR3 nucleotides are TGTGCCAGCAGCCCAGGGGGCGGCGGGTGGAATGAGCAGTTCTTC.

CDR3 in DNA: TGTGCCAGCTCACCAGATATTAAAGGGGGTACCGGGAGCTACACCTTC. Protein sequence: CASSPDIKGGTGSYTF. This chain joins TRBV18 and TRBJ1-2; possible D gene TRBD1, 6 bases. Between the trimmed V and J ends, which lost 2 bases and 9 bases, there was a span of 22 bases. CDR1 and CDR2 from the germline V gene are KGHSH and LQKENI. The CDR3 contains 16 residues.

This clone was seen a few times. CDR3 sequence reads: CAISEWAGRNYEQYF. The CDR3 bases are TGTGCCATCAGTGAGTGGGCAGGGAGGAACTACGAGCAGTACTTC. The rearrangement joins TRBV10-3 to TRBJ2-7, with D perhaps TRBD2 (6 bases). CDR3 length: 15 amino acids. Deletions cut 1 base from V and 3 bases from J, with 13 bases between. Germline lookup yields CDR1 ENHRY and CDR2 SYGVKD.

The V call is TRBV5-8, the J call TRBJ1-2; D gene unclear. The CDR3 consists of 12 residues. Germline V lookup: CDR1 SGHTS, CDR2 YDEGEE. The V gene lost 5 bases and the J gene lost 8 bases, with 13 bases spanning the gap. Here the CDR3 DNA reads TGTGCCAGCAGAAAGAGAGGCGGCGGCTACACCTTC. This sequence encodes CASRKRGGGYTF.

The chain has TRBV24-1 and TRBJ2-1; 9 bases map to TRBD1. V lost 5 bases, J lost 4 bases, and 5 bases stayed unmatched. In germline, CDR1 is KGHDR, CDR2 SFDVKD. CDR3 size: 15 residues. CDR3 protein: CATSVRGTGYNEQFF. In nucleotides, the CDR3 is TGTGCCACCAGTGTTAGGGGGACAGGGTACAATGAGCAGTTCTTC.

The chain recombines TRBV9 with TRBJ1-2; possible D gene TRBD1, 6 bases. Per the germline V gene, CDR1 is SGDLS and CDR2 is YYNGEE. The CDR3 consists of 13 residues. V was pared by 7 bases and J by 7 bases, with 17 bases between. CDR3 nucleotide sequence: TGTGCCAGCTCGCCCCTCCGACAGGCTGGCTACACCTTC. It translates to CASSPLRQAGYTF.

The chain is built from TRBV30 and TRBJ1-2, with D maybe TRBD1 (5 bases). Trimming left V 4 bases short and J 3 bases short, with 12 bases between. The V gene's germline CDR1 is GTSNPN and CDR2 SVGIG (reference sequence). The CDR3 has 13 residues. In DNA, the CDR3 is TGTGCCTGGATGGGTCAAGGGGACTATGGCTACACCTTC. Residues: CAWMGQGDYGYTF. The variable domain in full, completed from reference TRBV30 and TRBJ1-2, reads SQTIHQWPATLVQPVGSPLSLECTVEGTSNPNLYWYRQAAGRGLQLLFYSVGIGQISSEVPQNLSASRPQDRQFILSSKKLLLSDSGFYLCAWMGQGDYGYTFGSGTRLTVV.

This clone was observed once. J is TRBJ2-7 and V is TRBV5-1; 8 bases match TRBD1. There are 14 residues in the CDR3. J lost 8 bases, V lost 0 bases, and 7 bases had no gene match. Germline assignment: CDR1 SGHRS and CDR2 YFSETQ. CDR3 region: CASSLGTGNSQQYF. The CDR3 nucleotides read TGCGCCAGCAGCTTGGGGACAGGGAACTCCCAGCAGTACTTC.

This clone has just one count. The chain joins TRBV19 to TRBJ2-3; D unresolved. V shed 7 bases and J shed 0 bases, with 17 bases lying between them. The CDR3 contains 16 residues. Germline V gene sequence: CDR1 LNHDA, CDR2 SQIVND (reference sequence). CDR3 nucleotides: TGTGCCAGTATCGCGACGAGAGGCCTTAGCACAGATACGCAGTATTTT. It yields the protein CASIATRGLSTDTQYF.

The chain carries TRBV2 and TRBJ1-2, with 7 nucleotides matching TRBD1. The germline V gene encodes CDR1 SNHLY and CDR2 FYNNEI. The CDR3 has 14 amino acids. The junction had 17 bases not matched to a gene; V was cut back by 5 bases and J by 14 bases. CDR3 loop: CASSPNTGASLDTF. The CDR3 DNA reads TGTGCCAGCAGTCCTAATACAGGGGCCTCCTTAGATACCTTC.

The chain is built from TRBV7-9 and TRBJ2-7; 11 bases are a match to TRBD1. Trimming cost V 5 bases and J 2 bases; bases outside gene matches: 8. This CDR3 has 16 amino acids. In germline, CDR1 is SEHNR, CDR2 FQNEAQ (reference sequence). CDR3 region: CASSPAGTGGTYEQYF. CDR3 bases: TGTGCCAGCAGCCCGGCCGGGACAGGGGGTACCTACGAGCAGTACTTC.

This clone was observed once. This sequence joins TRBV27 and TRBJ1-5; the D is unclear. The germline V gene encodes CDR1 MNHEY and CDR2 SMNVEV (reference sequence). The ends were cut back, 10 bases at V and 4 bases at J, with 20 bases in the middle. There are 15 residues in the CDR3. The DNA of the CDR3 is TGTGCCACCTCTTCCTTCGGGGAGGGAAATCAGCCCCAGCATTTT. It specifies CATSSFGEGNQPQHF.

The chain carries TRBV24-1 and TRBJ2-1, with 7 bases identical to TRBD2. The CDR3 loop spans 18 amino acids. V lost 5 bases, J lost 8 bases, and 20 bases stayed unmatched. The V gene's germline CDR1 is KGHDR and CDR2 SFDVKD. CDR3 protein: CATSGAGTRTSQSDEQFF. The CDR3 nucleotides read TGTGCCACCAGTGGAGCCGGGACCAGGACTAGTCAAAGTGATGAGCAGTTCTTC.

This chain joins TRBV30 and TRBJ2-7; the D gene is possibly TRBD1 (5 bases). This CDR3 spans 14 amino acids. V lost 2 bases and J 4 bases, leaving 15 bases between the germline ends. Germline loops: CDR1 GTSNPN, CDR2 SVGIG (reference sequence). CDR3 sequence (DNA): TGTGCCTGGAGTTTTCCTCAGGGCATATACGAGCAGTACTTC. Translation: CAWSFPQGIYEQYF.

The genes are TRBV7-9 and TRBJ1-1, with 7 bases that match TRBD1. V lost 1 base and J lost 11; bases outside the gene matches: 13. The CDR3 runs to 15 residues. In germline, CDR1 is SEHNR, CDR2 FQNEAQ (reference sequence). DNA for the CDR3: TGTGCCAGCAGCTTAGGGTCTGTCCGAGGGGGCTTTGCTTTCTTT. This codes for CASSLGSVRGGFAFF.

The chain employs TRBV3-1 (or the pseudogene TRBV3-2) and TRBJ2-7; 7 bases are a match to TRBD1. V shed 4 bases, J shed 4 bases, and the junction held 10 bases outside the gene matches. Germline V gene data show CDR1 as LGHDT and CDR2 as YNNKEL (reference sequence). There are 15 residues in the CDR3. CDR3 coding DNA: TGTGCCAGCAGCCCCGGGACAGCGGTAGCATACGAGCAGTACTTC. Encoded protein: CASSPGTAVAYEQYF.

This chain connects TRBV11-2 to TRBJ1-1; the match to TRBD1 covers 9 bases. The germline gives CDR1 SGHAT, CDR2 FQNNGV. The ends lost 5 bases at V and 1 base at J; junction bases unmatched: 8. The CDR3 length is 16 residues. In DNA form, the CDR3 reads TGTGCCAGCAGCGCCGGTCCGGGACAGGGGAACACTGAAGCTTTCTTT. Protein product: CASSAGPGQGNTEAFF.

The rearrangement links TRBV13 to TRBJ1-2; D is possibly TRBD1 (5 bases). Trimming left V 6 bases short and J 6 bases short, with 17 bases between. Looked up from germline, CDR1 is PRHDT and CDR2 is FYEKMQ (reference sequence). The CDR3 contains 14 residues. DNA for the CDR3: TGTGCCAGCAGACGAAGCGGGGGAAGACATGGCTACACCTTC. Protein product: CASRRSGGRHGYTF. Full variable domain (rest looked up from reference TRBV13 and TRBJ1-2): AAGVIQSPRHLIKEKRETATLKCYPIPRHDTVYWYQQGPGQDPQFLISFYEKMQSDKGSIPDRFSAQQFSDYHSELNMSSLELGDSALYFCASRRSGGRHGYTFGSGTRLTVV.

This clone turned up a few times. The chain uses TRBV2 and TRBJ2-7, with a possible D match to TRBD1 (6 bases). Germline V CDR1 and CDR2: SNHLY, FYNNEI. The CDR3 is 16 residues long. V lost 7 bases and J 1 base, leaving 20 bases between the germline ends. CDR3: CASNLDSGTPSYEQYF. In DNA form, the CDR3 reads TGTGCCAGCAACCTTGATTCCGGGACACCTTCCTACGAGCAGTACTTC.